The 26 T cell receptor beta chains presented below share a single source sample, sequenced in a study of chemoradiotherapy in HPV16-positive cancers. Produced via immunoSEQ multiplex PCR; TCRdb's table is partial and in-frame only. In the table there are some 5,000 clones, 85% to 95% of which are singletons. Sample acquisition took place from a patient who underwent chemoradiotherapy. These receptors came from a human donor with HPV-associated anogenital cancer.

The gene calls are TRBV5-5 and TRBJ1-5, with 7 bases matching TRBD1. After removal of 1 base from V and 7 bases from J, the junction contained 14 bases not matched to a gene. This CDR3 is 17 amino acids long. CDR1 is SGHKS and CDR2 is YYEKEE in the germline V gene (reference sequence). CDR3 sequence: CASSLWGDRGGGQPQHF. Here the CDR3 DNA reads TGTGCCAGCAGCTTGTGGGGGGACCGAGGGGGCGGCCAGCCCCAGCATTTT.

The chain is built from TRBV2 and TRBJ1-1; 8 bases map to TRBD1. The ends lost 11 bases at V and 1 base at J; junction bases unmatched: 3. CDR3 size: 12 residues. The V gene's germline CDR1 is SNHLY and CDR2 FYNNEI. The CDR3 reads CASGGSNTEAFF. The CDR3 DNA is TGTGCCTCAGGGGGCTCGAACACTGAAGCTTTCTTT.

In nucleotides, the CDR3 is TGTGCCAGCAGCCAAGGAGAGAATCAGCCCCAGCATTTT. Amino acid sequence: CASSQGENQPQHF. The genes are TRBV16 and TRBJ1-5; D uncertain. V was pared by 2 bases and J by 4 bases, with 6 bases between. This CDR3 contains 13 residues. Germline CDR1 KGHSY, CDR2 FQNENV.

The genes are TRBV14 and TRBJ1-2; 7 bases match TRBD1. Germline CDR1 SGHDN, CDR2 FVKESK. CDR3 length equals 14 residues. The J segment lost 7 bases and the V segment lost 3 bases, leaving 8 bases of the junction unmatched. CDR3 nucleotide sequence: TGTGCCAGCAGCCACAGAGGGCAGGGGGTTGGCTACACCTTC. Its translation is CASSHRGQGVGYTF.

This clone occurred a few times. The V call is TRBV6-6, the J call TRBJ1-5; D unclear. From germline, CDR1 is MNHNY and CDR2 SVGAGI (reference sequence). Trimming removed 2 bases from V and 1 base from J, with 12 bases in between. This CDR3 is 16 amino acids long. The CDR3 protein is CASSYEARSSNQPQHF. The CDR3 nucleotides are TGTGCCAGCAGTTACGAGGCCCGGTCGAGCAATCAGCCCCAGCATTTT.

The rearrangement links TRBV19 to TRBJ2-3; D ambiguous. Germline V gene data show CDR1 as LNHDA and CDR2 as SQIVND (reference sequence). The CDR3 sequence is 16 residues long. Trimming pared 1 base from V and 0 bases from J, leaving 11 bases between. CDR3: CASSIALGGSTDTQYF. The CDR3 DNA reads TGTGCCAGTAGTATAGCGTTAGGCGGTAGCACAGATACGCAGTATTTT.

The V and J genes are TRBV9 and TRBJ2-2, with D maybe TRBD1 (6 bases). Trimming stripped 3 bases from V and 5 bases from J, with 11 bases between. CDR3 length: 14 amino acids. Germline CDR1 is SGDLS and CDR2 is YYNGEE. Here the CDR3 DNA reads TGTGCCAGCAGCGCCGAGGGGGAGACCGGGGAGCTGTTTTTT. This sequence encodes CASSAEGETGELFF.

The V call is TRBV4-2, the J call TRBJ1-1; D ambiguous. The CDR3 is 13 amino acids. The V gene lost 1 base and the J gene lost 5 bases, with 8 bases spanning the gap. Germline assignment: CDR1 LGHNA and CDR2 YNFKEQ. The CDR3 is CASSQGSLTEAFF. DNA of the CDR3: TGTGCCAGCAGCCAAGGGTCGCTGACTGAAGCTTTCTTT.

The CDR3 protein is CASSYVIRAGDQPQHF. The CDR3 nucleotides are TGTGCCAGCAGTTACGTAATCCGGGCAGGGGATCAGCCCCAGCATTTT. The V gene is TRBV6-6, the J gene TRBJ1-5; D possibly corresponds to TRBD1 (6 bases). Germline CDR1 MNHNY, CDR2 SVGAGI (reference sequence). V was pared by 2 bases and J by 5 bases, with 16 bases between. CDR3 length equals 16 residues.

The rearrangement links TRBV30 to TRBJ2-5; D is perhaps TRBD2 (5 bases). V lost 3 bases and J 0 bases, leaving 14 bases between the germline ends. There are 15 residues in the CDR3. The germline V gene has CDR1 GTSNPN and CDR2 SVGIG (reference sequence). CDR3 sequence reads: CAWSAWTLNQETQYF. CDR3 bases: TGTGCCTGGAGCGCCTGGACTCTTAACCAAGAGACCCAGTACTTC.

This chain connects TRBV6-1 to TRBJ2-3; D is perhaps TRBD2 (6 bases). The CDR3 length is 12 residues. The germline V gene encodes CDR1 MNHNS and CDR2 SASEGT. V lost 1 base, J lost 7 bases, and 6 bases lay in between. The CDR3 region is CASSEGGNTQYF. The CDR3 region has the DNA TGTGCCAGCAGTGAAGGCGGGAATACGCAGTATTTT.

The chain combines TRBV7-9 with TRBJ2-7; D ambiguous. V gave up 5 bases and J gave up 3 bases, with 20 bases separating them. CDR1 and CDR2 (germline): SEHNR, FQNEAQ (reference sequence). This CDR3 is 16 amino acids long. This CDR3 reads CASSPAVGIHVYEQYF. The CDR3 DNA is TGTGCCAGCAGCCCCGCGGTGGGGATTCATGTCTACGAGCAGTACTTC.

The chain uses TRBV7-9 and TRBJ2-2; D is undetermined. Germline CDR1 is SEHNR and CDR2 is FQNEAQ (reference sequence). V lost 3 bases and J 5 bases, leaving 7 bases between the germline ends. The CDR3 is 13 amino acids. CDR3 in DNA: TGTGCCAGCAGCTTTACGCCTACCGGGGAGCTGTTTTTT. Translated, it gives CASSFTPTGELFF.

CDR3 in amino acids: CASSPRPKGLATAGELFF. The CDR3 DNA is TGTGCCAGCTCACCACGACCGAAGGGACTAGCGACGGCCGGGGAGCTGTTTTTT. The chain employs TRBV18 and TRBJ2-2, with 10 bases identical to TRBD2. This CDR3 comprises 18 residues. V was pared by 1 base and J by 6 bases, with 11 bases of the junction left unmatched. Looked up from germline, CDR1 is KGHSH and CDR2 is LQKENI. Supplemented by reference TRBV18 and TRBJ2-2, the full variable domain reads NAGVMQNPRHLVRRRGQEARLRCSPMKGHSHVYWYRQLPEEGLKFMVYLQKENIIDESGMPKERFSAEFPKEGPSILRIQQVVRGDSAAYFCASSPRPKGLATAGELFFGEGSRLTVL.

The chain employs TRBV5-1 and TRBJ2-1; 10 nucleotides agree with TRBD2. The length of the CDR3 is 15 residues. CDR1 and CDR2 (germline): SGHRS, YFSETQ. V lost 5 bases to trimming and J lost 4 bases; unmatched junction nucleotides: 6. CDR3 amino acids: CASSSSGGEYNEQFF. CDR3 bases: TGCGCCAGCAGTTCTAGCGGGGGAGAATACAATGAGCAGTTCTTC.

This clone was seen only once. The genes are TRBV28 and TRBJ2-5, with 7 bases fitting TRBD1. Per the germline V gene, CDR1 is MDHEN and CDR2 is SYDVKM. With 10 bases clipped from V and 5 bases from J, the junction kept 16 bases outside the gene matches. This CDR3 comprises 15 residues. DNA for the CDR3: TGTGCCACCAAACCAACGACAGGGATCGACGAGACCCAGTACTTC. Translated: CATKPTTGIDETQYF.

The genes are TRBV19 and TRBJ1-1, with TRBD1 matching 9 bases. Germline CDR1 LNHDA, CDR2 SQIVND (reference sequence). The CDR3 is 16 residues long. Losses at the gene ends were 7 bases for V and 4 bases for J; bases not matched to a gene: 13. The CDR3 protein is CASTQKPGTGRTEAFF. CDR3 coding DNA: TGTGCCAGTACCCAGAAGCCAGGGACAGGGCGCACTGAAGCTTTCTTT.

The V and J genes are TRBV28 and TRBJ1-6; D perhaps matches TRBD1 (5 bases). The CDR3 has 15 residues. Germline V CDR1 and CDR2: MDHEN, SYDVKM. The V end was cut by 1 base, the J end by 3 bases, with 7 bases between. CDR3 protein: CASSLSRGYNSPLHF. CDR3 DNA: TGTGCCAGCAGTTTATCGAGGGGCTATAATTCACCCCTCCACTTT. Full variable domain (rest looked up from reference TRBV28 and TRBJ1-6): DVKVTQSSRYLVKRTGEKVFLECVQDMDHENMFWYRQDPGLGLRLIYFSYDVKMKEKGDIPEGYSVSREKKERFSLILESASTNQTSMYLCASSLSRGYNSPLHFGNGTRLTVT.

CDR3 in amino acids: CASRAGTGVTGELFF. The CDR3 DNA follows: TGTGCCAGCAGAGCCGGGACAGGGGTCACCGGGGAGCTGTTTTTT. The chain links TRBV2 to TRBJ2-2; 10 bases align to TRBD1. The CDR3 is made up of 15 amino acids. V lost 6 bases to trimming and J lost 4 bases; unmatched junction nucleotides: 5. Germline loops: CDR1 SNHLY, CDR2 FYNNEI.

The chain combines TRBV5-5 with TRBJ1-1; weak D call: TRBD1 (6 bases). The germline CDR1 and CDR2 sequences are SGHKS and YYEKEE (reference sequence). Trimming stripped 2 bases from V and 0 bases from J, with 20 bases between. This CDR3 has 18 amino acids. Here the CDR3 DNA reads TGTGCCAGCAGCTTAATACAGGGCAGGTCGGTCATGAACACTGAAGCTTTCTTT. This sequence encodes CASSLIQGRSVMNTEAFF.

This clone was detected only once. The chain employs TRBV28 and TRBJ1-5; 12 bases match TRBD1. Germline CDR1 and CDR2: MDHEN and SYDVKM. Trimming removed 6 bases from V and 7 bases from J; junction bases left unmatched: 7. CDR3 length equals 15 residues. This CDR3 is CASSKGTGGWQPQHF. CDR3 nucleotides: TGTGCCAGCAGCAAAGGGACAGGGGGCTGGCAGCCCCAGCATTTT.

The chain is built from TRBV10-3 and TRBJ1-1, with 7 positions matching TRBD1. V lost 6 bases and J lost 3; bases outside the gene matches: 7. This CDR3 comprises 14 residues. Germline V gene data show CDR1 as ENHRY and CDR2 as SYGVKD. The CDR3 spells CAIRVTGTYTEAFF. The CDR3 nucleotides are TGTGCCATCAGGGTGACAGGGACCTACACTGAAGCTTTCTTT.

V is TRBV7-8 and J is TRBJ1-3; TRBD1 might be the D (5 bases). Germline V gene data show CDR1 as SGHVS and CDR2 as FQNEAQ. The CDR3 totals 16 residues. V lost 2 bases and J lost 2, with 13 bases in between. The CDR3 spells CASSLSPTGPGNTIYF. Here the CDR3 DNA reads TGTGCCAGCAGCTTATCCCCTACGGGACCTGGAAACACCATATATTTT.

The rearrangement links TRBV2 to TRBJ2-2, with D possibly matching TRBD1 (5 bases). This CDR3 contains 16 residues. CDR1 SNHLY and CDR2 FYNNEI come from the germline V gene. The ends were cut back, 2 bases at V and 4 bases at J, with 14 bases in the middle. The CDR3 DNA follows: TGTGCCAGCAGTGAAATGGGAACAGGTTCCACCGGGGAGCTGTTTTTT. It specifies CASSEMGTGSTGELFF.

The rearrangement uses TRBV6-6 and TRBJ1-1; D is ambiguous. Germline CDR1 and CDR2: MNHNY and SVGAGI (reference sequence). The CDR3 has 13 amino acids. Trimming stripped 5 bases from V and 1 base from J, with 8 bases between. CDR3 coding DNA: TGTGCCAGCAGTGTGTCCAAGAACACTGAAGCTTTCTTT. This codes for CASSVSKNTEAFF.

The chain has TRBV7-2 and TRBJ2-3; no firm D call. CDR3 length: 12 amino acids. Germline V gene sequence: CDR1 SGHTA, CDR2 FQGNSA. V lost 6 bases and J 5 bases, leaving 9 bases between the germline ends. CDR3 region: CASSHQLDTQYF. The CDR3 DNA reads TGTGCCAGCAGTCACCAATTAGATACGCAGTATTTT.